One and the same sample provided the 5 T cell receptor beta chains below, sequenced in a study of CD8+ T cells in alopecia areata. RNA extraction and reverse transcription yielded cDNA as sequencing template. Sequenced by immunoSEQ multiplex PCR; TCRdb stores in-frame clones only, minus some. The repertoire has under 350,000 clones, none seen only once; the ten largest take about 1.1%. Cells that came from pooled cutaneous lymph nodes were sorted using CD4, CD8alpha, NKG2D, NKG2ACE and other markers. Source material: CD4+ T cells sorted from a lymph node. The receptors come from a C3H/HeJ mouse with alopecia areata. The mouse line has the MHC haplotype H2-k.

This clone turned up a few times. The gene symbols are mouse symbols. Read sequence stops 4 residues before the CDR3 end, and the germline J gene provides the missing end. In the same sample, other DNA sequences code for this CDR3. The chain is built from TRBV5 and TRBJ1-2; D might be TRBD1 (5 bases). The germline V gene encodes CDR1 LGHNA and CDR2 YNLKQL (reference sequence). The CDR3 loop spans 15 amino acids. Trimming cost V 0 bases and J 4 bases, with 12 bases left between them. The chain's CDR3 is CASSQDGGGGSDYTF. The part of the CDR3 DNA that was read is TGTGCCAGCAGCCAAGATGGTGGGGGGGGCTCC.

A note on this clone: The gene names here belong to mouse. CDR3 region: CASGDGQTETLYF. CDR3 bases read: TGTGCCAGCGGTGACGGACAAACAGAA. The chain links TRBV13-2 to TRBJ2-3, with a possible D match to TRBD1 (5 bases). Sequencing ends 4 residues short of the CDR3 end; the germline J gene provides the rest. The V and J ends lost 2 bases and 4 bases respectively, with 8 bases between them. CDR1 NNHNN and CDR2 SYGAGS come from the germline V gene (reference sequence). CDR3 length equals 13 residues.

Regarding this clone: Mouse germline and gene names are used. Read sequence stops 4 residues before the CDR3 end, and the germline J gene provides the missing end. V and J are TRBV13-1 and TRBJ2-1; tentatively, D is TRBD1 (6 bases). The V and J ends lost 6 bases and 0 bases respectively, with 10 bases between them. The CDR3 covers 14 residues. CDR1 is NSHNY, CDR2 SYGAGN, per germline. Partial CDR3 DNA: TGTGCCAGCAACCGGGACAATAACTATGCT. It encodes CASNRDNNYA. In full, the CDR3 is CASNRDNNYAEQFF.

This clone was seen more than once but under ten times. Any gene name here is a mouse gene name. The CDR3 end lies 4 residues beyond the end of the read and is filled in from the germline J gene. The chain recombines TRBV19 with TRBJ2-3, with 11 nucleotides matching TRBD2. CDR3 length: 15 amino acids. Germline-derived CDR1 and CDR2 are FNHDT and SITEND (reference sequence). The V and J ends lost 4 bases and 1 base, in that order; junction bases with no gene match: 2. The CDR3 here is CASSAGLGGAETLYF. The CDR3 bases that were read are TGTGCCAGCAGTGCGGGACTGGGGGGTGCAGAA. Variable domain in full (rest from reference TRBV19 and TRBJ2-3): GGIITQTPKFLIGQEGQKLTLKCQQNFNHDTMYWYRQDSGKGLRLIYYSITENDLQKGDLSEGYDASREKKSSFSLTVTSAQKNEMAVFLCASSAGLGGAETLYFGSGTRLTVL.

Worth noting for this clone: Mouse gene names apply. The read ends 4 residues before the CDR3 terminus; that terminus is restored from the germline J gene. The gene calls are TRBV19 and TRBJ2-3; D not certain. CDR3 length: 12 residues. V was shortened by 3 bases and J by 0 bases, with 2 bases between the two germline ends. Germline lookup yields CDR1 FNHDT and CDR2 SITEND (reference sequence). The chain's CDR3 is CASSRSAETLYF. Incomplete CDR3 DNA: TGTGCCAGCAGTAGGAGTGCAGAA.